This T cell receptor beta chain was sequenced for a study of shared clonotypes between healthy human individuals. The overall study: Researchers drew samples from two women and a few men aged 18 to 49.

Germline CDR1 is WNHNN and CDR2 is SYGVQD (reference sequence). V was trimmed by 3 bases and J by 1 base, leaving 9 bases between them. The CDR3 runs 14 residues. Repertoires were generated with immunoSEQ multiplex PCR, while TCRdb's copy carries only in-frame clones and drops some. The table records more than 2,000,000 clones, 90% to 95% of them present only once. The V call is TRBV10-1, the J call TRBJ1-1, with D tentatively TRBD1 (6 bases). The clonotype was recovered from a man in his late teens or twenties in good health. Sequencing was performed on naive CD4+ T cells sorted from blood. Subset noted: CD45RA+ positively selected. The chain's CDR3 is CASSEGQKNTEAFF. The CDR3 DNA reads TGCGCCAGCAGTGAAGGACAGAAGAACACTGAAGCTTTCTTT.